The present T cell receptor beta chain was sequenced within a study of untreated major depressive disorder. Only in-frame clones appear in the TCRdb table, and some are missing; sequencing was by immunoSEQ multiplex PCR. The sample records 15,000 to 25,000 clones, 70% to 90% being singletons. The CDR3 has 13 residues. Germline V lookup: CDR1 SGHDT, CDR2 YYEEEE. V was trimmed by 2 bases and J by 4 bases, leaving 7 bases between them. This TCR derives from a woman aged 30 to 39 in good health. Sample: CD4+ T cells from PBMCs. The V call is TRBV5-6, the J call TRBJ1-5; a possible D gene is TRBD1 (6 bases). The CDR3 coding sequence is TGTGCCAGCAGCTTCGACAGGAATCAGCCCCAGCATTTT. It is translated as CASSFDRNQPQHF. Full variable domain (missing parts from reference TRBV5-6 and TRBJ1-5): DAGVTQSPTHLIKTRGQQVTLRCSPKSGHDTVSWYQQALGQGPQFIFQYYEEEERQRGNFPDRFSGHQFPNYSSELNVNALLLGDSALYLCASSFDRNQPQHFGDGTRLSIL.